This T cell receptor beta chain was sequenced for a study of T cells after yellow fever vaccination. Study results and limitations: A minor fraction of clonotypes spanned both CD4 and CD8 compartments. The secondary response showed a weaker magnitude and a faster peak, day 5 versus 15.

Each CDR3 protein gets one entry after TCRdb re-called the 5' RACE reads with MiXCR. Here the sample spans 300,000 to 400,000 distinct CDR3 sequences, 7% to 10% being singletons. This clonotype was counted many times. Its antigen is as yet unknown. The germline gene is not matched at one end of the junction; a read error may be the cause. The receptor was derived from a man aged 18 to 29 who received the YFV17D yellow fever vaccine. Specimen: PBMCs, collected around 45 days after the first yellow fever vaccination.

The CDR3 here is CASSLSGATNEKLFF. CDR3 sequence (DNA): TGTGCTAGCAGCTTGTCAGGCGCAACTAATGAAAAACTGTTTTTT. The chain is built from TRBV7-7 and TRBJ1-4; unclear D gene. This CDR3 comprises 15 residues. From germline, CDR1 is SSHAT and CDR2 FNYEAQ (reference sequence).